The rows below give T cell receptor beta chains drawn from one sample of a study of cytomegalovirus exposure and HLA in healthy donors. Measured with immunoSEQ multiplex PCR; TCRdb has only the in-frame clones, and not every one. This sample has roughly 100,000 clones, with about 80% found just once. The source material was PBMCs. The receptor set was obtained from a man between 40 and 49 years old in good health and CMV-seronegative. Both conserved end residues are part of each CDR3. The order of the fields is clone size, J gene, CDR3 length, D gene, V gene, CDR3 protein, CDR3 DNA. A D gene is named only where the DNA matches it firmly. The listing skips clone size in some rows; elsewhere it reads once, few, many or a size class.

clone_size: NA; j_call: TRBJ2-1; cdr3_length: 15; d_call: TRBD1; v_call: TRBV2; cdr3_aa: CASRRDRAPYNEQFF; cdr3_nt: TGTGCCAGCAGAAGAGACAGGGCACCCTACAATGAGCAGTTCTTC
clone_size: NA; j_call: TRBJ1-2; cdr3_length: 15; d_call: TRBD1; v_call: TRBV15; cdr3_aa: CATSRELDREYGYTF; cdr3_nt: TGTGCCACCAGCAGGGAGTTGGACAGGGAATACGGCTACACCTTC
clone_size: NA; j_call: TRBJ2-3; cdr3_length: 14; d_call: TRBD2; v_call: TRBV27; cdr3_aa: CASSLGRGTDTQYF; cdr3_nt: TGTGCCAGCAGTTTAGGGAGGGGAACAGATACGCAGTATTTT
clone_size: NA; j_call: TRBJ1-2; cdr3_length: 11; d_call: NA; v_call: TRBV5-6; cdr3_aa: CASSSSYGYTF; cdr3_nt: TGTGCCAGCAGCTCCTCCTATGGCTACACCTTC
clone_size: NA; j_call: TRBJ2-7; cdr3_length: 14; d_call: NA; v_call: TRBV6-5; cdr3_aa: CASSRLRAQYEQYF; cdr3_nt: TGTGCCAGCAGTCGGCTGCGGGCACAATACGAGCAGTACTTC
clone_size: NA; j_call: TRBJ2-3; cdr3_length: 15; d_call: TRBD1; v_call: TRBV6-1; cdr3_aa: CASSPRTGVTDTQYF; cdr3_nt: TGTGCCAGCAGCCCCAGGACAGGTGTCACAGATACGCAGTATTTT
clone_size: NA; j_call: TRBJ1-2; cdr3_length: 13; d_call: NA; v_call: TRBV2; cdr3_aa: CASSAYGPRGYTF; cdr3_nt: TGTGCCAGCAGTGCCTACGGCCCTAGGGGCTACACCTTC
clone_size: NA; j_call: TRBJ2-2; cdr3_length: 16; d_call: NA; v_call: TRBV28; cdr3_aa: CASSLPQGLGTGELFF; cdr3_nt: TGTGCCAGCAGTTTACCCCAGGGACTGGGCACCGGGGAGCTGTTTTTT
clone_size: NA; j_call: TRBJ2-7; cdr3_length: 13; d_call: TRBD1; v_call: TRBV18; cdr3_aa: CASSPDRGGEQYF; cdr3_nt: TGTGCCAGCTCACCGGACAGGGGTGGCGAGCAGTACTTC
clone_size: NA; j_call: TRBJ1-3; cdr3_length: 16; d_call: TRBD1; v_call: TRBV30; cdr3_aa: CAWRSGTGLSGNTIYF; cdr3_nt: TGTGCCTGGAGGTCCGGGACAGGTCTCTCTGGAAACACCATATATTTT
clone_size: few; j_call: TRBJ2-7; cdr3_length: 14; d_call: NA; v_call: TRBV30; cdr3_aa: CAWSQGIGSYEQYF; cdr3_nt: TGTGCCTGGAGTCAGGGAATCGGGTCCTACGAGCAGTACTTC
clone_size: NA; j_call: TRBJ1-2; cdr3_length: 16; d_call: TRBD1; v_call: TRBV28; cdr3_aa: CASRLYRTGGDYGYTF; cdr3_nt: TGTGCCAGCAGACTCTACCGGACAGGGGGCGACTATGGCTACACCTTC
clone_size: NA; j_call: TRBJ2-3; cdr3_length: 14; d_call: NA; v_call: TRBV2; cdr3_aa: CATSKGVPGDTQYF; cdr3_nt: TGTGCCACCAGCAAGGGGGTCCCCGGGGATACGCAGTATTTT
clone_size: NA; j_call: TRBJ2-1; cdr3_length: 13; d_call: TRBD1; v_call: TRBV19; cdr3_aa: CASRKTGDNEQFF; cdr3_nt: TGTGCCAGTAGAAAGACAGGGGACAATGAGCAGTTCTTC
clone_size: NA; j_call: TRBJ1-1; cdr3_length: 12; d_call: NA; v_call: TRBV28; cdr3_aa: CASSSGNTEAFF; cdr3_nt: TGTGCCAGCAGTTCAGGGAACACTGAAGCTTTCTTT
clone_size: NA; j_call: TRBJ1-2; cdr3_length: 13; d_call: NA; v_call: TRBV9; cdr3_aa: CASSVARGGGYTF; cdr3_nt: TGTGCCAGCAGCGTCGCGAGGGGAGGTGGCTACACCTTC
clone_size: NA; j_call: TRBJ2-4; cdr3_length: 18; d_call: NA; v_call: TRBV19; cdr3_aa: CASSIDSDRFLAKNIQYF; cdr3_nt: TGTGCCAGTAGTATAGACAGCGACAGGTTTCTAGCCAAAAACATTCAGTACTTC
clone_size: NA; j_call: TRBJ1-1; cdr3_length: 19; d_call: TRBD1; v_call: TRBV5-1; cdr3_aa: CASSTSPAGTGGQDTEAFF; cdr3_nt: TGCGCCAGCAGCACGAGCCCCGCCGGGACAGGGGGCCAGGACACTGAAGCTTTCTTT
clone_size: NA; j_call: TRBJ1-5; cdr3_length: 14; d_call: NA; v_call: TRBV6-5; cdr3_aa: CASSRWGDNQPQHF; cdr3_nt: TGTGCCAGCAGTCGGTGGGGAGACAATCAGCCCCAGCATTTT
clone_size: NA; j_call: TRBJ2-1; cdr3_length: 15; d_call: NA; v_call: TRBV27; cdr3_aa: CASRSAGVSSDEQFF; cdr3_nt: TGTGCCAGCAGGTCCGCCGGGGTGTCTTCGGATGAGCAGTTCTTC
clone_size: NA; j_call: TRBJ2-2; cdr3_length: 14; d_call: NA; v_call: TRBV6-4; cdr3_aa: CASSDPRNTGELFF; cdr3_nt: TGTGCCAGCAGTGACCCCCGGAACACCGGGGAGCTGTTTTTT
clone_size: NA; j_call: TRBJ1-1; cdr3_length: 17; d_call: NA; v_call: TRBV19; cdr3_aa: CASNWPQGRGLVTEAFF; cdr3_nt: TGTGCCAGTAATTGGCCTCAGGGGCGCGGTTTGGTCACTGAAGCTTTCTTT
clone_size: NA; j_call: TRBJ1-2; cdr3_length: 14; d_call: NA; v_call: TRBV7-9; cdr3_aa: CASSPPVQGYGYTF; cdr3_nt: TGTGCCAGCAGCCCCCCCGTACAGGGCTATGGCTACACCTTC
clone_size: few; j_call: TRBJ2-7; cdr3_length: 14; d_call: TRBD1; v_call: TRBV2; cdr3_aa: CASKEQQGVPEQYF; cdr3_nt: TGTGCCAGCAAGGAACAACAGGGGGTTCCCGAGCAGTACTTC
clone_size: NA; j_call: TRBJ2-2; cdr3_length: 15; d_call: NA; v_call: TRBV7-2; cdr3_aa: CASSSGPGKAGELFF; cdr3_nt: TGTGCCAGCAGCTCCGGACCGGGGAAAGCCGGGGAGCTGTTTTTT
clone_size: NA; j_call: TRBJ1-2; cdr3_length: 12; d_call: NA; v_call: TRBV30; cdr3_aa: CAWSRDIYLYTF; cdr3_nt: TGTGCCTGGAGCCGGGACATCTACTTGTACACCTTC
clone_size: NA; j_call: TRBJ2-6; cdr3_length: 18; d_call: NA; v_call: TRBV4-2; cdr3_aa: CASSQPGDGASGANVLTF; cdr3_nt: TGTGCCAGCAGCCAACCAGGGGACGGAGCCTCTGGGGCCAACGTCCTGACTTTC
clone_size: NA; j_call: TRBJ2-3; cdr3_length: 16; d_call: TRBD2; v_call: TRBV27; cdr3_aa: CASSRLSGGALDTQYF; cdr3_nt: TGTGCCAGCAGCCGTCTAAGCGGGGGGGCCCTAGATACGCAGTATTTT
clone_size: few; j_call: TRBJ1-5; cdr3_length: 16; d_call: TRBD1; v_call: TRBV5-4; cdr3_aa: CASSLEGQGAFQPQHF; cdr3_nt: TGTGCCAGCAGCTTGGAGGGACAGGGGGCTTTTCAGCCCCAGCATTTT
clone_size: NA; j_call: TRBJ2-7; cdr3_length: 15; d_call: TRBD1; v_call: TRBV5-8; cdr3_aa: CASSSQGTGGYEQYF; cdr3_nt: TGTGCCAGCAGCTCACAAGGGACAGGGGGGTACGAGCAGTACTTC
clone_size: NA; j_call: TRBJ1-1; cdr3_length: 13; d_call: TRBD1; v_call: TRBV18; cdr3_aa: CASSGQGATEAFF; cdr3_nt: TGTGCCAGCTCAGGACAGGGGGCCACTGAAGCTTTCTTT
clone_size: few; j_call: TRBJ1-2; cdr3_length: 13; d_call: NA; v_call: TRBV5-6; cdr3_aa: CASSTDRNYGYTF; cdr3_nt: TGTGCCAGCAGCACCGACAGAAACTATGGCTACACCTTC
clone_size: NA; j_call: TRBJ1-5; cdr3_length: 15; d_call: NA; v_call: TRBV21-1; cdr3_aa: CASSSRGAGNQPQHF; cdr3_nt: TGTGCCAGCAGCTCCCGCGGGGCAGGCAATCAGCCCCAGCATTTT
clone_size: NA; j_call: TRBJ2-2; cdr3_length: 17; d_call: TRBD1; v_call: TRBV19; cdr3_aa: CASTRTGGAEGTGELFF; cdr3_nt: TGTGCCAGTACCCGGACAGGGGGCGCGGAGGGGACCGGGGAGCTGTTTTTT
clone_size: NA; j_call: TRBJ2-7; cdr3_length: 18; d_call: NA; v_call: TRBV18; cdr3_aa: CASSQTELGVMGSYEQYF; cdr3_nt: TGTGCCAGCTCCCAAACCGAGTTAGGGGTCATGGGCTCCTACGAGCAGTACTTC
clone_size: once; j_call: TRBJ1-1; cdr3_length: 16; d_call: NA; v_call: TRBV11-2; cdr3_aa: CASSLHVGARSSEAFF; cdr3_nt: TGTGCCAGCAGCCTACACGTTGGGGCGCGGAGCTCTGAAGCTTTCTTT